These 30 T cell receptor beta chains originate from one sample sequenced in a study of blood T cell repertoires in COVID-19. Sequencing was performed with immunoSEQ multiplex PCR; in TCRdb, only in-frame clones are kept and a portion is missing. The sample records 150,000 to 200,000 clones, just over 90% being singletons. The sample comprised peripheral blood. The receptor source for this set is a woman in her sixties with COVID-19, enrolled during active disease.

This clone was recorded once. The rearrangement uses TRBV19 and TRBJ1-4; tentatively, D is TRBD1 (5 bases). Germline V lookup: CDR1 LNHDA, CDR2 SQIVND (reference sequence). Trimming stripped 7 bases from V and 5 bases from J, with 14 bases between. This CDR3 comprises 14 residues. Written as DNA, the CDR3 is TGTGCCAGTACCTCCACAGGAGTCAATGAAAAACTGTTTTTT. Encoded protein: CASTSTGVNEKLFF.

V gene TRBV5-1 combines with J gene TRBJ2-2; D is perhaps TRBD2 (6 bases). CDR3 size: 15 residues. The V gene lost 4 bases and the J gene lost 5 bases, with 15 bases spanning the gap. CDR1 and CDR2 (germline): SGHRS, YFSETQ. Here the CDR3 DNA reads TGCGCCAGCAGCCGGGACTCCCCGGGGACCGGGGAGCTGTTTTTT. Residues: CASSRDSPGTGELFF.

This chain joins TRBV11-2 and TRBJ1-2, with a tentative D call TRBD1 (6 bases). The CDR3 runs to 13 residues. Germline V gene lookup returns CDR1 SGHAT and CDR2 FQNNGV. V shed 5 bases and J shed 7 bases, with 14 bases lying between them. For the CDR3, the DNA is TGTGCCAGCAGCCCCGGGAGGGGGAGTGGCTACACCTTC. Translation gives CASSPGRGSGYTF.

This sequence joins TRBV27 and TRBJ1-6; TRBD1 might be the D (6 bases). Trimming cost V 5 bases and J 8 bases, with 16 bases left between them. Germline V gives CDR1 MNHEY, CDR2 SMNVEV (reference sequence). This CDR3 spans 15 amino acids. The CDR3 sequence is CASSPRQARDSPLHF. The DNA of the CDR3 is TGTGCCAGCAGTCCCCGACAGGCGAGGGATTCACCCCTCCACTTT.

This chain links TRBV10-3 with TRBJ2-2, with TRBD1 matching 8 bases. V was pared by 6 bases and J by 6 bases, with 12 bases of the junction left unmatched. From germline, CDR1 is ENHRY and CDR2 SYGVKD. CDR3 length: 16 amino acids. CDR3 nucleotide sequence: TGTGCCATCAGCCCGATGGGACAGGCTGTCCCCGGGGAGCTGTTTTTT. This codes for CAISPMGQAVPGELFF.

This clone is a singleton in its sample. The genes are TRBV11-3 and TRBJ2-3; maybe TRBD2 (7 bases). Germline CDR1 reads SGHNT; CDR2 reads YENEEA. The CDR3 is 15 amino acids. The ends were cut back, 3 bases at V and 6 bases at J, with 16 bases in the middle. CDR3 coding DNA: TGTGCCAGCAGCTTCGGGGGGCTTGGTAAGGATACGCAGTATTTT. Protein product: CASSFGGLGKDTQYF.

The V gene is TRBV18, the J gene TRBJ2-7; a possible D gene is TRBD1 (6 bases). The CDR3 extends over 14 amino acids. The germline V and J ends were trimmed by 0 bases and 2 bases, with 8 bases remaining between them. Looked up from germline, CDR1 is KGHSH and CDR2 is LQKENI. The CDR3: CASSPPGQPYEQYF. The CDR3 DNA is TGTGCCAGCTCACCACCGGGACAACCCTACGAGCAGTACTTC.

V gene TRBV6-5 combines with J gene TRBJ1-1, with D tentatively TRBD1 (5 bases). V lost 4 bases to trimming and J lost 4 bases, with 19 bases between them. The CDR3 is 16 amino acids. Germline assignment: CDR1 MNHEY and CDR2 SVGAGI. The CDR3 region is CASSSLSRGGSTEAFF. Written as DNA, the CDR3 is TGTGCCAGCAGTTCGCTCAGTCGTGGGGGGAGCACTGAAGCTTTCTTT.

V and J are TRBV27 and TRBJ1-1; possible D gene TRBD1, 6 bases. Trimming stripped 9 bases from V and 0 bases from J, with 14 bases between. The CDR3 is made up of 14 amino acids. In germline, CDR1 is MNHEY, CDR2 SMNVEV (reference sequence). DNA for the CDR3: TGTGCCAGTGCAGATGGGGGCTTGAACACTGAAGCTTTCTTT. This codes for CASADGGLNTEAFF.

The DNA for the CDR3 is TGTGCCAGCAGCTTAGGAGCGGGGGCCGGGGAGCTGTTTTTT. This gives the protein CASSLGAGAGELFF. This chain connects TRBV11-3 to TRBJ2-2; 8 bases align to TRBD2. The CDR3 covers 14 residues. Germline values: CDR1 SGHNT, CDR2 YENEEA. Unmatched junction bases numbered 1, after V lost 1 base and J lost 6 bases.

This clone was observed once. The CDR3 sequence: CASSSGQGRGGYTF. CDR3 in DNA: TGTGCCAGCAGCTCTGGACAGGGCCGGGGTGGCTACACCTTC. The genes are TRBV7-2 and TRBJ1-2; 8 bases map to TRBD1. Trimming removed 4 bases from V and 7 bases from J; junction bases left unmatched: 8. Per germline, CDR1 SGHTA and CDR2 FQGNSA. The CDR3 contains 14 residues.

This clone was seen only once. The CDR3 DNA is TGTGCCAGCAGCAAAGGGGACAGGGAAAGTCAGCCCCAGCATTTT. As protein: CASSKGDRESQPQHF. The chain employs TRBV21-1 and TRBJ1-5; the table's D call, TRBD1, was not checked against the DNA. TRBV21-1 is assigned pseudogene status. The CDR3 spans 15 residues.

The J gene is TRBJ2-7, the V gene TRBV18, with unresolved D. The ends were cut back, 0 bases at V and 1 base at J, with 10 bases in the middle. The CDR3 sequence is 15 residues long. Per germline, CDR1 KGHSH and CDR2 LQKENI. The CDR3 DNA reads TGTGCCAGCTCACCACCTTTCGGTGAATCCTACGAGCAGTACTTC. Protein product: CASSPPFGESYEQYF.

This clone has a single count. V is TRBV5-6 and J is TRBJ1-2, with unresolved D. The CDR3 length is 13 residues. Germline-derived CDR1 and CDR2 are SGHDT and YYEEEE. The V gene lost 1 base and the J gene lost 2 bases, with 6 bases spanning the gap. The CDR3 region has the DNA TGTGCCAGCAGCTTGACAGTCAACTATGGCTACACCTTC. Protein sequence: CASSLTVNYGYTF. The variable domain in full, completed from reference TRBV5-6 and TRBJ1-2, reads DAGVTQSPTHLIKTRGQQVTLRCSPKSGHDTVSWYQQALGQGPQFIFQYYEEEERQRGNFPDRFSGHQFPNYSSELNVNALLLGDSALYLCASSLTVNYGYTFGSGTRLTVV.

The chain has TRBV7-2 and TRBJ1-1, with D tentatively TRBD1 (6 bases). Germline V gene lookup returns CDR1 SGHTA and CDR2 FQGNSA. V was pared by 1 base and J by 4 bases, with 13 bases between. The CDR3 runs 15 residues. The CDR3 is CASSLVLGGATEAFF. The CDR3 nucleotides are TGTGCCAGCAGCTTAGTTTTAGGGGGGGCCACTGAAGCTTTCTTT.

For this clone: The CDR3 ends on some other residue instead of the conserved phenylalanine or tryptophan, so this is likely a read error. No DNA is shown, since the ends of the CDR3 on it are uncertain; the CDR3 is the one TCRdb lists. The rearrangement links TRBV3-1 (or the pseudogene TRBV3-2) to TRBJ2-7; the listed D gene, TRBD2, was not tested against the DNA. The CDR3 contains 12 residues when both ends are counted. Germline CDR1 reads LGHDT; CDR2 reads YNNKEL (reference sequence). The CDR3 is CASSRGLAGIRL.

The V gene is TRBV6-5, the J gene TRBJ2-7; 9 bases are a match to TRBD2. This CDR3 comprises 14 residues. The V segment lost 6 bases and the J segment 7 bases; nucleotides outside the gene matches: 10. Germline V gene sequence: CDR1 MNHEY, CDR2 SVGAGI. The CDR3 DNA reads TGTGCCAGCAGAGCCCCCCAAGCGGGGGGTGAGCAGTACTTC. Translation gives CASRAPQAGGEQYF.

This sequence joins TRBV25-1 and TRBJ1-6, with D maybe TRBD1 (6 bases). CDR3 length equals 13 residues. Germline V CDR1 and CDR2: MGHDK, SYGVNS. V was cut by 6 bases and J by 5 bases, with 8 bases left in between. The CDR3 coding sequence is TGTGCCAGCAGGACAGGAGATAATTCACCCCTCCACTTT. It translates to CASRTGDNSPLHF.

The CDR3 nucleotides are TGTGCCAGTAGTACCCAGGCCACAGATACGCAGTATTTT. This gives the protein CASSTQATDTQYF. J is TRBJ2-3 and V is TRBV19, with D hard to call. CDR3 length: 13 residues. Trimming pared 4 bases from V and 2 bases from J, leaving 7 bases between. CDR1 and CDR2 from the germline V gene are LNHDA and SQIVND (reference sequence).

V gene TRBV4-2 combines with J gene TRBJ1-5; TRBD1 matches 9 bases. Germline V gives CDR1 LGHNA, CDR2 YNFKEQ. The V gene end was trimmed by 3 bases and the J gene end by 0 bases; junction bases not matched to a gene: 6. CDR3 length: 17 residues. DNA for the CDR3: TGTGCCAGCAGCCACGGACAGGGGATTCATAGCAATCAGCCCCAGCATTTT. Translating gives CASSHGQGIHSNQPQHF.

The chain recombines TRBV7-9 with TRBJ1-1; D remains ambiguous. CDR3 length: 13 amino acids. In germline, CDR1 is SEHNR, CDR2 FQNEAQ (reference sequence). Trimming removed 5 bases at V and 1 base at J, with 8 bases between. Written as DNA, the CDR3 is TGTGCCAGCAGCCCGGCGGGGAACACTGAAGCTTTCTTT. Protein sequence: CASSPAGNTEAFF. The whole variable domain, remainder taken from reference TRBV7-9 and TRBJ1-1, is DTGVSQNPRHKITKRGQNVTFRCDPISEHNRLYWYRQTLGQGPEFLTYFQNEAQLEKSRLLSDRFSAERPKGSFSTLEIQRTEQGDSAMYLCASSPAGNTEAFFGQGTRLTVV.

The chain is built from TRBV14 and TRBJ1-2; unclear D gene. The CDR3 loop spans 13 amino acids. In germline, CDR1 is SGHDN, CDR2 FVKESK. V was pared by 2 bases and J by 5 bases, with 9 bases between. The CDR3 here is CASSQLRGYGYTF. CDR3 bases: TGTGCCAGCAGCCAATTGAGAGGTTATGGCTACACCTTC.

This clone was seen just once. V gene TRBV18 combines with J gene TRBJ2-1; 13 positions match TRBD2. The germline gives CDR1 KGHSH, CDR2 LQKENI. The CDR3 length is 16 residues. V lost 4 bases and J lost 3; bases outside the gene matches: 3. The CDR3 is CASSHGTSGVYNEQFF. The CDR3 DNA reads TGTGCCAGCTCACACGGGACTAGCGGGGTCTACAATGAGCAGTTCTTC. Variable domain in full (rest from reference TRBV18 and TRBJ2-1): NAGVMQNPRHLVRRRGQEARLRCSPMKGHSHVYWYRQLPEEGLKFMVYLQKENIIDESGMPKERFSAEFPKEGPSILRIQQVVRGDSAAYFCASSHGTSGVYNEQFFGPGTRLTVL.

With respect to this clone: Sequence at one end of the junction differs from germline and may be a read error. The CDR3 loop reads CASSQDRAGIEDTQYF. In nucleotides, the CDR3 is TGCGCCAGCAGCCAAGATAGGGCAGGGATAGAAGACACCCAGTACTTC. This chain joins TRBV4-3 and TRBJ2-5, with D perhaps matching TRBD1 (5 bases). Germline V CDR1 and CDR2: LGHNA, YSLEER. The CDR3 is 16 amino acids.

The V call is TRBV6-6, the J call TRBJ2-7; 8 nucleotides line up with TRBD1. The ends lost 7 bases at V and 5 bases at J; junction bases unmatched: 13. Per germline, CDR1 MNHNY and CDR2 SVGAGI (reference sequence). The CDR3 length is 15 residues. The CDR3 region has the DNA TGTGCCAGCACCTCTCCTCGGGCAGGGGGCAACGAGCAGTACTTC. Translation: CASTSPRAGGNEQYF.

V and J are TRBV5-1 and TRBJ2-3; the match to TRBD2 covers 10 bases. The CDR3 totals 16 residues. From germline, CDR1 is SGHRS and CDR2 YFSETQ. V dropped 2 bases and J dropped 4; count of bases not matched to a gene: 7. The CDR3 DNA is TGCGCCAGCAGCTTATCAGCGGGGGGGCTGCCAGATACGCAGTATTTT. This encodes CASSLSAGGLPDTQYF. Looking up the rest from reference TRBV5-1 and TRBJ2-3 gives the full variable domain: KAGVTQTPRYLIKTRGQQVTLSCSPISGHRSVSWYQQTPGQGLQFLFEYFSETQRNKGNFPGRFSGRQFSNSRSEMNVSTLELGDSALYLCASSLSAGGLPDTQYFGPGTRLTVL.

The rearrangement links TRBV7-2 to TRBJ2-2, with D tentatively TRBD2 (7 bases). This CDR3 comprises 17 residues. CDR1 and CDR2 from the germline V gene are SGHTA and FQGNSA. V was shortened by 5 bases and J by 4 bases, with 20 bases between the two germline ends. The CDR3 nucleotides read TGTGCCAGCAGCCCCCAAGGGGGGGCACTCGGCACCGGGGAGCTGTTTTTT. Its translation is CASSPQGGALGTGELFF.

This chain links TRBV12-5 with TRBJ2-7; 10 positions agree with TRBD1. CDR3 size: 14 residues. Trimming removed 6 bases from V and 4 bases from J; junction bases left unmatched: 6. CDR1 and CDR2 from the germline V gene are LGHNT and FRNRAP. The CDR3 reads CASGIGQGGYEQYF. The CDR3 coding sequence is TGTGCTAGTGGAATCGGACAGGGGGGTTACGAGCAGTACTTC.

With regard to this clone: The same CDR3 arises from other DNA sequences in this sample as well. V is TRBV19 and J is TRBJ2-7, with unresolved D. Germline loops: CDR1 LNHDA, CDR2 SQIVND (reference sequence). There are 13 residues in the CDR3. V shed 0 bases and J shed 1 base, with 4 bases lying between them. CDR3 protein: CASSIDRSYEQYF. In DNA, the CDR3 is TGTGCCAGTAGTATAGACAGATCCTACGAGCAGTACTTC. The full variable domain, completed using reference TRBV19 and TRBJ2-7, is DGGITQSPKYLFRKEGQNVTLSCEQNLNHDAMYWYRQDPGQGLRLIYYSQIVNDFQKGDIAEGYSVSREKKESFPLTVTSAQKNPTAFYLCASSIDRSYEQYFGPGTRLTVT.

The chain combines TRBV7-8 with TRBJ2-1; D uncertain. V was cut by 4 bases and J by 0 bases, with 13 bases left in between. This CDR3 is 16 amino acids long. Germline V lookup: CDR1 SGHVS, CDR2 FQNEAQ. For the CDR3, the DNA is TGTGCCAGCAGCTCCACGTCGCGCCTCTCCTACAATGAGCAGTTCTTC. This translates into CASSSTSRLSYNEQFF.